This TCR beta chain was obtained from a study of blood T cell repertoires in COVID-19. On the study more broadly: Whether acute or convalescent, the COVID-19 samples came from the United States, Italy and Spain.

TCRdb's copy holds only in-frame clones and misses some; the assay was immunoSEQ multiplex PCR. The sample comprises some 100,000 clones, around 86% of which are singletons, and 2% to 3% rests with the top ten. The age range of participants was 18 to 89 years, with residence in more than 20 US areas. Clinical histories supplied by participants themselves formed the basis of cohort assignment. Recovered status applied to Cohort 3 donors who had two consecutive negative PCRs. It also applied to those with clearance or with symptom resolution. The length of the CDR3 is 13 residues. V dropped 8 bases and J dropped 3 bases, with 13 bases sitting between them. Germline assignment: CDR1 SNHLY and CDR2 FYNNEI.

Sequencing used PBMCs or T cells enriched from blood (not recorded which). The TCR comes from a woman in her fifties or sixties who had recovered from COVID-19. This chain joins TRBV2 and TRBJ1-2; unclear D gene. The CDR3 spells CASGEKVDYGYTF. CDR3 DNA: TGTGCCAGCGGAGAGAAGGTAGACTATGGCTACACCTTC. The whole variable domain, filled in from reference TRBV2 and TRBJ1-2, reads EPEVTQTPSHQVTQMGQEVILRCVPISNHLYFYWYRQILGQKVEFLVSFYNNEISEKSEIFDDQFSVERPDGSNFTLKIRSTKLEDSAMYFCASGEKVDYGYTFGSGTRLTVV.